This T cell receptor beta chain came from a study of T cell responses to AZD1222 COVID-19 vaccine. As to this clone: Its antigen is not known.

Libraries were prepared by immunoSEQ multiplex PCR; TCRdb keeps only in-frame clonotypes and omits some of them. Of more than 150,000 clones in the sample, 88% are singletons; the top ten hold approximately 7.2%. Study-wide results and caveats: Repertoire sampling happened only post peak T cell response. At baseline, seropositivity was found in only five or six AZD1222 recipients.

The receptor was derived from an adult who had recovered from COVID-19. Source: peripheral blood, taken after recovery from COVID-19.

For the CDR3, the DNA is TGCGCCAGCACCGTAACCGGGACGGATGGCTACACCTTC. Its translation is CASTVTGTDGYTF. The rearrangement joins TRBV5-1 to TRBJ1-2, with D perhaps TRBD1 (5 bases). The CDR3 totals 13 residues. Trimming took 6 bases from V and 6 from J, leaving 15 bases between them. CDR1 and CDR2 from the germline V gene are SGHRS and YFSETQ. Full variable domain (missing parts from reference TRBV5-1 and TRBJ1-2): KAGVTQTPRYLIKTRGQQVTLSCSPISGHRSVSWYQQTPGQGLQFLFEYFSETQRNKGNFPGRFSGRQFSNSRSEMNVSTLELGDSALYLCASTVTGTDGYTFGSGTRLTVV.